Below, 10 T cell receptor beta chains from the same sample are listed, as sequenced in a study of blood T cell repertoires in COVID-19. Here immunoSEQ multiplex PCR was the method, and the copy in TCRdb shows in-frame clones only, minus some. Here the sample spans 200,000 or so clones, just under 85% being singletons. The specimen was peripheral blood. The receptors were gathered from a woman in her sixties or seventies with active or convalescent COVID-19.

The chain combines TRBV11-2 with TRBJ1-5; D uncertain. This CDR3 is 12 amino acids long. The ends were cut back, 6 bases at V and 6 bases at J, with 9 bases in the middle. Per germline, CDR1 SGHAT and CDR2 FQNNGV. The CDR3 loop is CASSREGQPQHF. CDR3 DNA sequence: TGTGCCAGCAGTCGTGAGGGTCAGCCCCAGCATTTT. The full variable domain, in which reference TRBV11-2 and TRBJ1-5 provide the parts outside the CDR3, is EAGVAQSPRYKIIEKRQSVAFWCNPISGHATLYWYQQILGQGPKLLIQFQNNGVVDDSQLPKDRFSAERLKGVDSTLKIQPAKLEDSAVYLCASSREGQPQHFGDGTRLSIL.

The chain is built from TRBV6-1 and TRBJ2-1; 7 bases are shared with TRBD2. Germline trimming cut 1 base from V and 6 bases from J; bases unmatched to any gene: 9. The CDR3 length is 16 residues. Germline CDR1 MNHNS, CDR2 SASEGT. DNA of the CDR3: TGTGCCAGCAGTGAAGGGGCCGGGGGGTCGGCCAATGAGCAGTTCTTC. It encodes CASSEGAGGSANEQFF.

The CDR3 reads CASSAGLYNEQFF. In DNA form, the CDR3 reads TGTGCCAGTAGTGCGGGCCTCTACAATGAGCAGTTCTTC. The rearrangement links TRBV19 to TRBJ2-1; D is perhaps TRBD2 (5 bases). The V end was cut by 5 bases, the J end by 3 bases, with 8 bases between. The CDR3 extends over 13 amino acids. Germline CDR1 reads LNHDA; CDR2 reads SQIVND (reference sequence).

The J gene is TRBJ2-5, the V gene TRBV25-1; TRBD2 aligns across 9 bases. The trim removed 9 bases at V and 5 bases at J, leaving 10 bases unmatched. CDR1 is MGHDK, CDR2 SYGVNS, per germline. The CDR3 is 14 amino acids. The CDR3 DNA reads TGTGCCAGTGCCCTAGCGGGACCGTTGGAGACCCAGTACTTC. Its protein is CASALAGPLETQYF.

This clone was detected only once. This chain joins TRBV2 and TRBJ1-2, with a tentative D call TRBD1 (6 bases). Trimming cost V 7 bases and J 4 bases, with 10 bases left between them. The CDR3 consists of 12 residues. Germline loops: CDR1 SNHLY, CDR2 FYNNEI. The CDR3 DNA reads TGTGCCAGCACAGGGGCGGGCTATGGCTACACCTTC. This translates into CASTGAGYGYTF.

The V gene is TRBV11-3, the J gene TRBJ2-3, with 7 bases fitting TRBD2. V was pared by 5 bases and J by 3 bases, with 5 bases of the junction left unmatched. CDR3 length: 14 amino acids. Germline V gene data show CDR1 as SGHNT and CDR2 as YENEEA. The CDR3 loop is CASSRGEGTDTQYF. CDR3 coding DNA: TGTGCCAGCAGCCGGGGGGAGGGGACAGATACGCAGTATTTT.

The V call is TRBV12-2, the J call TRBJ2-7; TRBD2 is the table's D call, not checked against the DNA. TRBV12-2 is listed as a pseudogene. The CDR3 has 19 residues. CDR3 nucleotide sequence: TGTGCCCCACACCCCCGCGTTCGGACTAACCAATGCGCGCATAACGAGCAGTACTTC. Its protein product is CAPHPRVRTNQCAHNEQYF.

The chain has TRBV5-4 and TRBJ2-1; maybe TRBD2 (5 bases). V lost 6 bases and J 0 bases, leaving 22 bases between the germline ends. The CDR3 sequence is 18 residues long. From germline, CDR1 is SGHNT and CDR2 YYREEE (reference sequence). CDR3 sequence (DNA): TGTGCCAGCACCGCAAGGCTAGCTTACCCGAGCTCCTACAATGAGCAGTTCTTC. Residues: CASTARLAYPSSYNEQFF.

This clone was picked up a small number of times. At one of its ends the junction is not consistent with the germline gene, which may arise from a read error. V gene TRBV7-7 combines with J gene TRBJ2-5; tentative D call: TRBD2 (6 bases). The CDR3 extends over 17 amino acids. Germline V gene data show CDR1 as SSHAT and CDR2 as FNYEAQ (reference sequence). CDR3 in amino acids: CASSFPRSGADQETQYF. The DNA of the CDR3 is TGTGCTAGCAGCTTCCCCCGTAGCGGAGCAGATCAAGAGACCCAGTACTTC. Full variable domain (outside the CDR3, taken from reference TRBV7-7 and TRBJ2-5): GAGVSQSPRYKVTKRGQDVTLRCDPISSHATLYWYQQALGQGPEFLTYFNYEAQPDKSGLPSDRFSAERPEGSISTLTIQRTEQRDSAMYRCASSFPRSGADQETQYFGPGTRLLVL.

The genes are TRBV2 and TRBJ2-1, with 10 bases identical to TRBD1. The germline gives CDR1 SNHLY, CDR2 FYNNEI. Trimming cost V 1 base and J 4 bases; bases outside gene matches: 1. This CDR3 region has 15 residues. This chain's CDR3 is CASSEGQGAYNEQFF. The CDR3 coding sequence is TGTGCCAGCAGTGAAGGACAGGGGGCTTACAATGAGCAGTTCTTC.